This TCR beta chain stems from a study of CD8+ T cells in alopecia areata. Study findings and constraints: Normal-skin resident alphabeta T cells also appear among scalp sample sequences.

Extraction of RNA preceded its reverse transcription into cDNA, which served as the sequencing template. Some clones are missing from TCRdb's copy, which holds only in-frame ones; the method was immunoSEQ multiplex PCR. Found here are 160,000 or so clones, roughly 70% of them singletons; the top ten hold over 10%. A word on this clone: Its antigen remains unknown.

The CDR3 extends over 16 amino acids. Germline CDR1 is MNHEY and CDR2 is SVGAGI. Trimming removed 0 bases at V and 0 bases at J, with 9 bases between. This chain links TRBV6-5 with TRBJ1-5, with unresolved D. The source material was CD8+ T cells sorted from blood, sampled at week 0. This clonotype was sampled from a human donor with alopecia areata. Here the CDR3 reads CASSYSYKYSNQPQHF. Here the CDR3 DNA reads TGTGCCAGCAGTTACTCGTATAAATATAGCAATCAGCCCCAGCATTTT.